This T cell receptor (beta chain) originates from a study of blood T cell repertoires in COVID-19. The overall study: Researchers got acute and convalescent COVID-19 samples from the United States, Italy and Spain. T cells, B-cell-depleted T cells, or PBMCs provided the cDNA or gDNA that served as material.

Produced via immunoSEQ multiplex PCR; TCRdb's table is partial and in-frame only. The sample yields about 360,000 clones, around 82% seen once. Trimming shortened V by 9 bases and J by 3 bases, and 20 bases separated the two germline ends. The germline V gene encodes CDR1 KGHDR and CDR2 SFDVKD. The CDR3 has 17 residues. This receptor was obtained from a man aged 25-45 years with active or convalescent COVID-19. The specimen was peripheral blood. The chain joins TRBV24-1 to TRBJ1-6; D not certain. This CDR3 is CATPSEWRTDYNSPLHF. CDR3 DNA: TGTGCCACCCCCTCGGAATGGAGGACCGACTATAATTCACCCCTCCACTTT.